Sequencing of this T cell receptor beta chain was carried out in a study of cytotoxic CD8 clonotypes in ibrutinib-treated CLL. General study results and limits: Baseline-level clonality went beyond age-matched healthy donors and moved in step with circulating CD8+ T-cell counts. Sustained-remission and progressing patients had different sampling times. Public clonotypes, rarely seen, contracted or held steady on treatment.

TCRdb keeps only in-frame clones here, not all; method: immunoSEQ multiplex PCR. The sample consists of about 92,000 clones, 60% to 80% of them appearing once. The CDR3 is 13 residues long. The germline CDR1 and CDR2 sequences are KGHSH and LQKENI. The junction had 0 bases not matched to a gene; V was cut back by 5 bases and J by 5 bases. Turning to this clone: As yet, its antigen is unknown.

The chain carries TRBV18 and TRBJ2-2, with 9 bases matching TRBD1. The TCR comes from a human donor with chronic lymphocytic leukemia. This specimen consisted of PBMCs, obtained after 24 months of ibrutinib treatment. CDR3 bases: TGTGCCAGCTCAGGACAGGGGACCGGGGAGCTGTTTTTT. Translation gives CASSGQGTGELFF.